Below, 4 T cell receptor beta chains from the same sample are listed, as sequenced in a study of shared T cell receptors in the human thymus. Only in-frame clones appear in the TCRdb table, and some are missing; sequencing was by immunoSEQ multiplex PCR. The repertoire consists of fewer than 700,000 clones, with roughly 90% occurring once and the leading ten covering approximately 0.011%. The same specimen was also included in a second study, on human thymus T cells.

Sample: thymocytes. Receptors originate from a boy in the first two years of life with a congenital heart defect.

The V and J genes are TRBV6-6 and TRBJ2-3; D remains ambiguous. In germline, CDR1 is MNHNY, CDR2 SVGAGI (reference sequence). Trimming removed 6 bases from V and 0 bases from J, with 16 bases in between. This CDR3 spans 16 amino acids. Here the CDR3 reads CASSPQRPLSTDTQYF. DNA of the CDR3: TGTGCCAGCAGCCCACAGAGACCCTTAAGCACAGATACGCAGTATTTT.

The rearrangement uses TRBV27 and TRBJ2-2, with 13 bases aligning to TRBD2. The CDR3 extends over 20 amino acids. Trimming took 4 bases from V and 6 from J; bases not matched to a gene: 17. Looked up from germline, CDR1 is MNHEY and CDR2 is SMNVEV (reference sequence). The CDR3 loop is CASSSRVWTSGSKNPGELFF. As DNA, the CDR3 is TGTGCCAGCAGTTCGAGAGTTTGGACTAGCGGGAGTAAGAATCCCGGGGAGCTGTTTTTT.

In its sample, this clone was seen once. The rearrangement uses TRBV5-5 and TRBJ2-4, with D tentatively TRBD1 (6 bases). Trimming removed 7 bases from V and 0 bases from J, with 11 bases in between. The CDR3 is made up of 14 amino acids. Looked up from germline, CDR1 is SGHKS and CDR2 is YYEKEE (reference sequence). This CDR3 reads CASAQGRAKNIQYF. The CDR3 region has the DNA TGTGCCAGCGCCCAGGGGAGAGCCAAAAACATTCAGTACTTC.

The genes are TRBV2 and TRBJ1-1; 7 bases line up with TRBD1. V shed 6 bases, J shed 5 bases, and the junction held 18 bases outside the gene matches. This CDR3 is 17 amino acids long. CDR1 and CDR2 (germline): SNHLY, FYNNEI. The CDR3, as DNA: TGTGCCAGCAGCGATAAAGTTACAGGGGTTAAGAGGACTGAAGCTTTCTTT. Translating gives CASSDKVTGVKRTEAFF.